This TCR beta chain was identified in a study of cytomegalovirus exposure and HLA in healthy donors. The PCR had 60 Vbeta and 13 Jbeta primers. Generated by immunoSEQ multiplex PCR, the TCRdb table keeps only in-frame clones and is missing some. Of more than 75,000 clones listed, 79% are singletons. Trimming left V 3 bases short and J 1 base short, with 9 bases between. The CDR3 covers 14 residues. Germline-derived CDR1 and CDR2 are SGHTA and FQGTGA. The clonotype comes from a man aged 25 to 40 in good health and CMV-seronegative. The sample comprised PBMCs. V is TRBV7-3 and J is TRBJ1-2, with D possibly matching TRBD1 (6 bases). The DNA of the CDR3 is TGTGCCAGCAGCTTGGACAGTAATAACTATGGCTACACCTTC. Translated, it gives CASSLDSNNYGYTF.